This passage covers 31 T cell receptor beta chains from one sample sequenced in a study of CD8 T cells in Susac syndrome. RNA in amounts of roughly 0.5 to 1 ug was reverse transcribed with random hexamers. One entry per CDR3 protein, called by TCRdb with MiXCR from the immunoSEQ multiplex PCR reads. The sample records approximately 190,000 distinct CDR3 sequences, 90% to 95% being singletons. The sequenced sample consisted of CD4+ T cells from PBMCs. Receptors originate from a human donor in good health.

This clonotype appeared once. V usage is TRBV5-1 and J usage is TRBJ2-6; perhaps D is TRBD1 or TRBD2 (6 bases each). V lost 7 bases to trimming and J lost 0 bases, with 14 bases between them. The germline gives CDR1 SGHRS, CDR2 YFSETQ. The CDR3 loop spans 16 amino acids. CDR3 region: CASARGLSSGANVLTF. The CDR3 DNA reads TGCGCCAGCGCCCGGGGGCTTAGCTCTGGGGCCAACGTCCTGACTTTC. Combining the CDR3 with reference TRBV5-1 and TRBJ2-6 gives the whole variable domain KAGVTQTPRYLIKTRGQQVTLSCSPISGHRSVSWYQQTPGQGLQFLFEYFSETQRNKGNFPGRFSGRQFSNSRSEMNVSTLELGDSALYLCASARGLSSGANVLTFGAGSRLTVL.

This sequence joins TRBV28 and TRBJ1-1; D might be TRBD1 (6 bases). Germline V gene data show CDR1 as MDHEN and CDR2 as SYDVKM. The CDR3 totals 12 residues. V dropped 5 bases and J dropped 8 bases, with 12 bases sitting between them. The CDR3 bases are TGTGCCAGCAGTCCACAGGGCTGGGAAGCTTTCTTT. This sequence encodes CASSPQGWEAFF.

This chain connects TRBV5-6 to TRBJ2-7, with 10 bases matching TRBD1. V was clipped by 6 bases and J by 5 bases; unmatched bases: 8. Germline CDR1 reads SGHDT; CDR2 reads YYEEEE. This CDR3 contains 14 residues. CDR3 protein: CASTETGGTDEQYV. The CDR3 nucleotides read TGTGCCAGCACCGAGACAGGGGGCACAGACGAGCAGTACGTC.

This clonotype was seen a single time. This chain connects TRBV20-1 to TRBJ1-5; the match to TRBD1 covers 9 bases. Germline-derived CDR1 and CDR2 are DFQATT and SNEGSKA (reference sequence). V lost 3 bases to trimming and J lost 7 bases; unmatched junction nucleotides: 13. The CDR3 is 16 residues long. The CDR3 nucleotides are TGCAGTGCTAGGGGACCGGGACAGGGTTTCAAACAGCCCCAGCATTTT. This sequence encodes CSARGPGQGFKQPQHF.

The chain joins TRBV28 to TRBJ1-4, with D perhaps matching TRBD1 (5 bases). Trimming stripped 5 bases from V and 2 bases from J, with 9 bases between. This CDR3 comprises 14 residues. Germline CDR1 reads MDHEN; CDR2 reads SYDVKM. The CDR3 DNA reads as TGTGCCAGCAGTACCGGGGGGACTAATGAAAAACTGTTTTTT. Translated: CASSTGGTNEKLFF.

The CDR3 DNA reads TGTGCCAGCAGCGCGACGGACAGGGTGGAGACCCAGTACTTC. The encoded protein is CASSATDRVETQYF. The chain uses TRBV9 and TRBJ2-5, with 8 bases matching TRBD1. Germline V gives CDR1 SGDLS, CDR2 YYNGEE. V dropped 3 bases and J dropped 5; count of bases not matched to a gene: 6. The length of the CDR3 is 14 residues.

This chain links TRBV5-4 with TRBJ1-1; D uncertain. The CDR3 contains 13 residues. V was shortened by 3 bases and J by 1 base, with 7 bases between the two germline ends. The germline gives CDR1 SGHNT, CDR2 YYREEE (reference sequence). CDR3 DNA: TGTGCCAGCAGCTCGGGATCGAACACTGAAGCTTTCTTT. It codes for CASSSGSNTEAFF.

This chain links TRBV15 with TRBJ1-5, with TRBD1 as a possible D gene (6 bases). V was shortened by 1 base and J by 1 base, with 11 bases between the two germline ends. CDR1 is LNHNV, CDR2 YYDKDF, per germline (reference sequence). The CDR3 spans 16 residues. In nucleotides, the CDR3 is TGTGCCACCAGCAGAGCTATGGGGGCGAGCAATCAGCCCCAGCATTTT. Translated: CATSRAMGASNQPQHF.

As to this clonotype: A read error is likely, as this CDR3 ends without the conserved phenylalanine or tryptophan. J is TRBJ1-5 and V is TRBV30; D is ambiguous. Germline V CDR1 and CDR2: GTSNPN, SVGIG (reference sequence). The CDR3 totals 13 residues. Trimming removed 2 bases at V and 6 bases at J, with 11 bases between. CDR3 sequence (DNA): TGTGCCTGGAGTACCGCCTCAGGTCAGCCCCAGCATTTG. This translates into CAWSTASGQPQHL.

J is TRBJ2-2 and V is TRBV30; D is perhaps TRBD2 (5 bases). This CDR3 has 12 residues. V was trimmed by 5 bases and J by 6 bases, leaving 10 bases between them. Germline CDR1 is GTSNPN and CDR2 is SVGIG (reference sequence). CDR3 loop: CAWEGPPGELFF. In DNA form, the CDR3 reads TGTGCCTGGGAGGGCCCTCCCGGGGAGCTGTTTTTT. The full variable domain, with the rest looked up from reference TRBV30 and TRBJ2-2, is SQTIHQWPATLVQPVGSPLSLECTVEGTSNPNLYWYRQAAGRGLQLLFYSVGIGQISSEVPQNLSASRPQDRQFILSSKKLLLSDSGFYLCAWEGPPGELFFGEGSRLTVL.

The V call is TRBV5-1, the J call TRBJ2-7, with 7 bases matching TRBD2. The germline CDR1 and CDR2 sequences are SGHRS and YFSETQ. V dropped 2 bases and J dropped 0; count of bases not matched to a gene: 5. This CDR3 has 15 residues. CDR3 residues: CASSLSGASSYEQYV. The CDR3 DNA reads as TGCGCCAGCAGCTTAAGCGGGGCAAGCTCCTACGAGCAGTACGTC.

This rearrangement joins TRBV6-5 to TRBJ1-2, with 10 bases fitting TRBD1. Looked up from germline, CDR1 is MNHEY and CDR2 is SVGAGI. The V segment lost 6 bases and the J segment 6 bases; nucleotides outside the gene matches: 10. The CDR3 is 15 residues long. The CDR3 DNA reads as TGTGCCAGCAGGGATAGGACAGGGGGAATAGATGGCTACACCTTC. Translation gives CASRDRTGGIDGYTF.

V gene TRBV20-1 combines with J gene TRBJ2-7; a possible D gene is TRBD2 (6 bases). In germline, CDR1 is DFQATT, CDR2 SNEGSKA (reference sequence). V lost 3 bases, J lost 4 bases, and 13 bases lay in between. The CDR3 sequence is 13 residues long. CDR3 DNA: TGCAGTGCTAGGGGTGCGGGGATTTACGAGCAGTACTTC. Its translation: CSARGAGIYEQYF.

This chain's CDR3 is CASSEGADTQYF. The CDR3, as DNA: TGTGCCAGCAGTGAGGGAGCAGATACGCAGTATTTT. The rearrangement joins TRBV2 to TRBJ2-3; D might be TRBD2 (5 bases). CDR1 and CDR2 from the germline V gene are SNHLY and FYNNEI. V was cut by 3 bases and J by 4 bases, with 5 bases left in between. The CDR3 is 12 residues long.

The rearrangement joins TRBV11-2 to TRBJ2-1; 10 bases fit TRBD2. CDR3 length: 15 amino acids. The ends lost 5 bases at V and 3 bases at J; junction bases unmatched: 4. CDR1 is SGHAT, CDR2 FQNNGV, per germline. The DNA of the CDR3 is TGTGCCAGCAGCATCACTAGCGGGGTCTACAATGAGCAGTTCTTC. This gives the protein CASSITSGVYNEQFF.

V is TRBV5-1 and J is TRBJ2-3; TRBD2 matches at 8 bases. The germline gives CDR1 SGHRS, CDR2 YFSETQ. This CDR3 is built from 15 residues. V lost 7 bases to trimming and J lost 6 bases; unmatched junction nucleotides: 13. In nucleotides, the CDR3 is TGCGCCAGCGGACTTAGCGGGGCGCCCGCGGATACGCAGTATTTT. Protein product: CASGLSGAPADTQYF.

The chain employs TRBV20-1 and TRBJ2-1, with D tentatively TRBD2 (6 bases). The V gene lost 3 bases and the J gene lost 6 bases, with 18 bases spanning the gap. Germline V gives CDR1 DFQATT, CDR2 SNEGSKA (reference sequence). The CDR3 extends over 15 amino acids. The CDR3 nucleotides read TGCAGTGCTAGGGGATCCCGGGACTTTAGCAATGAGCAGTTCTTC. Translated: CSARGSRDFSNEQFF.

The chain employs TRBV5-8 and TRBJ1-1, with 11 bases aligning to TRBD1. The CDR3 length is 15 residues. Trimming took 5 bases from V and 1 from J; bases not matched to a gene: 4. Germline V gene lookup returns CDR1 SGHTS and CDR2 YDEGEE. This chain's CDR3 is CASRGTGGRNTEAFF. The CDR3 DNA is TGTGCCAGCAGGGGGACAGGGGGAAGGAACACTGAAGCTTTCTTT.

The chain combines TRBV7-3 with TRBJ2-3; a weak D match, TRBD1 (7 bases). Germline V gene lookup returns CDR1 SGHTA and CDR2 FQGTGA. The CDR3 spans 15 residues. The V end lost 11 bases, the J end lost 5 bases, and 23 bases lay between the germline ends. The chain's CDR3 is CASAQQGRFGDTQYF. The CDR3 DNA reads TGTGCCTCCGCCCAACAGGGGAGGTTTGGAGATACGCAGTATTTT.

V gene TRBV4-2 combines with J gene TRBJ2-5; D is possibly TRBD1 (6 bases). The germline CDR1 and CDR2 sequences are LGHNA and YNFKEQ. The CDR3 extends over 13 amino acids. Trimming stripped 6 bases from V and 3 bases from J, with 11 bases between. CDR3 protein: CASSQGLKETQYF. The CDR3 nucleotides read TGTGCCAGCAGTCAGGGGCTAAAAGAGACCCAGTACTTC.

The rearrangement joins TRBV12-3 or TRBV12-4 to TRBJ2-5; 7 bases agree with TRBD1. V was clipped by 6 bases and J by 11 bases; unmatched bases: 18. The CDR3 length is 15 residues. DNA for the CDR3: TGTGCCAGCAGCATTGTGGGAAGGGGGCCCGATACGCAGTACTTC. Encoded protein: CASSIVGRGPDTQYF.

Here the CDR3 reads CSARVPEGEKLFF. The CDR3 DNA is TGCAGTGCTAGAGTACCCGAGGGCGAAAAACTGTTTTTT. This sequence joins TRBV20-1 and TRBJ1-4; D unclear. Germline CDR1 reads DFQATT; CDR2 reads SNEGSKA (reference sequence). With 1 base removed from V and 8 bases from J, the gap between germline ends came to 11 bases. There are 13 residues in the CDR3.

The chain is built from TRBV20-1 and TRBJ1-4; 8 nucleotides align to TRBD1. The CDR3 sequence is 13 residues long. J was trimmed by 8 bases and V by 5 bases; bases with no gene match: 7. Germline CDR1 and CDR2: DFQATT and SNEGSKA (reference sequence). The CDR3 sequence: CSAPSGGTEKLFF. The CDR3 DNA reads TGCAGTGCTCCTTCAGGGGGCACCGAAAAACTGTTTTTT.

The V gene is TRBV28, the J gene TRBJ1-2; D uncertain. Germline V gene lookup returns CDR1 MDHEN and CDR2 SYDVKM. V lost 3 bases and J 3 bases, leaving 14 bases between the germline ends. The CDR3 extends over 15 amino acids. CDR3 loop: CASSFLGEVDYGYTF. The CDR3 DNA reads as TGTGCCAGCAGTTTCCTCGGGGAGGTCGACTATGGCTACACCTTC.

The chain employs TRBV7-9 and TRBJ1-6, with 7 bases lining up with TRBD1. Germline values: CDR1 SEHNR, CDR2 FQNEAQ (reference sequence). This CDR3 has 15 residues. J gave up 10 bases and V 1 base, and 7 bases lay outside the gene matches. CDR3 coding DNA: TGTGCCAGCAGCTTAGGGTTACAGGGGTGGTCACCCCTCCACTTT. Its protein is CASSLGLQGWSPLHF.

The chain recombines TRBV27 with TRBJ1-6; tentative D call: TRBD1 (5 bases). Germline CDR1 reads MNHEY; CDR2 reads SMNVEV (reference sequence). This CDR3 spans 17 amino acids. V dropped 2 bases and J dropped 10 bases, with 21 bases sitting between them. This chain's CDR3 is CASSLNVRGSFRSPLHF. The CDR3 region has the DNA TGTGCCAGCAGTTTAAACGTAAGGGGAAGCTTCCGGTCACCCCTCCACTTT.

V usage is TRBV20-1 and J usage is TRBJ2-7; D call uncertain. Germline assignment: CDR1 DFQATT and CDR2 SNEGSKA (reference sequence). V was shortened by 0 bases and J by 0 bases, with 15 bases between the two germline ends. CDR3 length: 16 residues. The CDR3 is CSARDLKRGVSYEQYF. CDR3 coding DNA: TGCAGTGCTAGAGACCTCAAACGTGGGGTCTCCTACGAGCAGTACTTC.

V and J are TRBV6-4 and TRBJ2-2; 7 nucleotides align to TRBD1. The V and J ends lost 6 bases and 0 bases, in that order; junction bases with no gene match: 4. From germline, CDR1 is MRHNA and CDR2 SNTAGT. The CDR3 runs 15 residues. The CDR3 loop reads CASSAGTANTGELFF. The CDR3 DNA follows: TGTGCCAGCAGCGCCGGGACAGCGAACACCGGGGAGCTGTTTTTT.

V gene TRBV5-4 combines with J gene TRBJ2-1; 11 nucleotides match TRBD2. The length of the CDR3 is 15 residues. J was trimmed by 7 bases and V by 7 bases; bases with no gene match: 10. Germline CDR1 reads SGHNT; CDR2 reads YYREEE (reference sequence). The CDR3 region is CASAGSGGARNEQFF. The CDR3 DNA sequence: TGTGCCAGCGCAGGTAGCGGGGGGGCCAGGAATGAGCAGTTCTTC.

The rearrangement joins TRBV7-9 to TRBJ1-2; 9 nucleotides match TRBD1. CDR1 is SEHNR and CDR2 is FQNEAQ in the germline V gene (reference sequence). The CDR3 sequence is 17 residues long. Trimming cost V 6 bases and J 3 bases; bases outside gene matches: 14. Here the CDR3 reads CASSKSGTGRVYYGYTF. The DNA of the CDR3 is TGTGCCAGCAGTAAATCCGGGACAGGGAGGGTCTACTATGGCTACACCTTC.

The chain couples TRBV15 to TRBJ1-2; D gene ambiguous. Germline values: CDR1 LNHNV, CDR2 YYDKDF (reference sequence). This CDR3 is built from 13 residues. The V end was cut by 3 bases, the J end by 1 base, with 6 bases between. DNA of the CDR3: TGTGCCACCAGCAGGGGCATTAACTATGGCTACACCTTC. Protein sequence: CATSRGINYGYTF.